Below are 30 T cell receptor beta chains sequenced from a single sample in a study of T cell changes during pregnancy in multiple sclerosis. Assay used: immunoSEQ multiplex PCR; TCRdb lists only in-frame clones, some missing. The sample contains roughly 100,000 clones, around 90% of which appear only once. The sequencing used peripheral blood, collected before pregnancy. The origin of the receptors is a female donor with multiple sclerosis, enrolled in a pregnancy study.

The chain employs TRBV5-1 and TRBJ1-2; 7 bases agree with TRBD1. CDR1 is SGHRS, CDR2 YFSETQ, per germline. The CDR3 has 13 amino acids. V trimming: 4 bases; J trimming: 5 bases; junction bases outside the gene matches: 5. The CDR3 region has the DNA TGCGCCAGCAGCCCTGGGACAGCGTATGGCTACACCTTC. Protein sequence: CASSPGTAYGYTF.

CDR3 DNA sequence: TGTGCCAGCACCCTTTTCAGGGTAATCGATGAAGCTTTCTTT. It yields the protein CASTLFRVIDEAFF. This sequence joins TRBV2 and TRBJ1-1; possible D gene TRBD1, 5 bases. The germline V gene has CDR1 SNHLY and CDR2 FYNNEI. The length of the CDR3 is 14 residues. Trimming took off 7 bases at V and 7 bases at J, with 19 bases between the two ends.

This chain uses TRBV5-1 with TRBJ1-3; D possibly corresponds to TRBD1 (6 bases). V lost 4 bases and J 2 bases, leaving 16 bases between the germline ends. Germline CDR1 reads SGHRS; CDR2 reads YFSETQ. This CDR3 region has 16 residues. The DNA of the CDR3 is TGCGCCAGCAGCCGGACACAAAGGACAGCTGGAAACACCATATATTTT. It codes for CASSRTQRTAGNTIYF.

J is TRBJ2-5 and V is TRBV5-6; possibly TRBD2 for D (6 bases). V lost 0 bases, J lost 1 base, and 13 bases lay in between. There are 16 residues in the CDR3. Germline V gives CDR1 SGHDT, CDR2 YYEEEE. CDR3 in amino acids: CASSLVFSGPQETQYF. In nucleotides, the CDR3 is TGTGCCAGCAGCTTGGTTTTTAGCGGCCCCCAAGAGACCCAGTACTTC.

Worth noting for this clone: The same CDR3 can be traced to other DNA sequences in this sample. V gene TRBV7-3 combines with J gene TRBJ2-5; D ambiguous. The V and J ends lost 0 bases and 5 bases respectively, with 7 bases between them. This CDR3 contains 13 residues. From germline, CDR1 is SGHTA and CDR2 FQGTGA. CDR3 DNA sequence: TGTGCCAGCAGCTTAACGTCCGGGGAGACCCAGTACTTC. Amino acids: CASSLTSGETQYF.

The chain joins TRBV21-1 to TRBJ1-6; the table's D call of TRBD1 was not tested on the DNA. TRBV21-1 constitutes a pseudogene. This CDR3 region has 18 residues. Written as DNA, the CDR3 is TGTGCCAGCAGCAAATTGGGGCAGGGGGTCGTCTATAATTCACCCCTCCACTTT. As protein: CASSKLGQGVVYNSPLHF.

This clone occurred a few times. This chain connects TRBV7-3 to TRBJ1-1; 11 nucleotides match TRBD1. This CDR3 is built from 17 residues. Unmatched junction bases numbered 9, after V lost 1 base and J lost 5 bases. Germline CDR1 is SGHTA and CDR2 is FQGTGA. CDR3 DNA: TGTGCCAGCAGCTTAATCCCTGGGACAGGGGGGAGGACTGAAGCTTTCTTT. Translation gives CASSLIPGTGGRTEAFF.

The chain combines TRBV30 with TRBJ1-4; D possibly corresponds to TRBD1 (6 bases). Germline CDR1 is GTSNPN and CDR2 is SVGIG (reference sequence). Trimming removed 0 bases from V and 4 bases from J, with 12 bases in between. The CDR3 loop spans 15 amino acids. This CDR3 is CAWSVLGQVNEKLFF. CDR3 nucleotides: TGTGCCTGGAGTGTATTGGGACAAGTTAATGAAAAACTGTTTTTT.

The rearrangement links TRBV7-3 to TRBJ2-2; no reliable D call. Germline CDR1 reads SGHTA; CDR2 reads FQGTGA. This CDR3 is 13 amino acids long. V was cut by 4 bases and J by 4 bases, with 7 bases left in between. The CDR3 DNA sequence: TGTGCCAGCAGCTCCTCGGTCACCGGGGAGCTGTTTTTT. Protein: CASSSSVTGELFF.

DNA of the CDR3: TGTGCCAGCAGCCAAATCAGGGGATGGCACGAGCAGTACTTC. Amino acids: CASSQIRGWHEQYF. This chain uses TRBV11-1 with TRBJ2-7; tentatively, D is TRBD1 (6 bases). Germline V gene sequence: CDR1 SGHAT, CDR2 FQDESV (reference sequence). The germline V and J ends were trimmed by 5 bases and 5 bases, with 16 bases remaining between them. The CDR3 consists of 14 residues.

The chain is built from TRBV27 and TRBJ2-6, with TRBD2 as a possible D gene (6 bases). This CDR3 comprises 16 residues. CDR1 and CDR2 (germline): MNHEY, SMNVEV (reference sequence). Trimming stripped 5 bases from V and 0 bases from J, with 11 bases between. CDR3 in DNA: TGTGCCAGCAGTCCGACGCGGGGCTCTGGGGCCAACGTCCTGACTTTC. Translated, it gives CASSPTRGSGANVLTF.

V and J are TRBV5-1 and TRBJ2-7; TRBD2 matches at 13 bases. Germline V gives CDR1 SGHRS, CDR2 YFSETQ. The CDR3 contains 15 residues. V trimming: 3 bases; J trimming: 3 bases; junction bases outside the gene matches: 3. The CDR3 reads CASSSGLAGVYEQYF. CDR3 DNA sequence: TGCGCCAGCAGCTCAGGACTAGCGGGAGTCTACGAGCAGTACTTC.

The rearrangement joins TRBV9 to TRBJ2-5; 8 bases fit TRBD2. Unmatched junction bases numbered 9, after V lost 7 bases and J lost 4 bases. Germline-derived CDR1 and CDR2 are SGDLS and YYNGEE. The CDR3 is 14 residues long. The CDR3 is CASCPGLAPETQYF. The DNA for the CDR3 is TGTGCCAGCTGCCCTGGACTAGCCCCAGAGACCCAGTACTTC. Full variable domain (outside the CDR3, taken from reference TRBV9 and TRBJ2-5): DSGVTQTPKHLITATGQRVTLRCSPRSGDLSVYWYQQSLDQGLQFLIQYYNGEERAKGNILERFSAQQFPDLHSELNLSSLELGDSALYFCASCPGLAPETQYFGPGTRLLVL.

CDR3 amino acids: CASESLGQESSYNSPLHF. DNA of the CDR3: TGTGCCAGTGAATCTCTGGGACAGGAGAGCTCCTATAATTCACCCCTCCACTTT. The chain links TRBV19 to TRBJ1-6, with 8 bases lining up with TRBD1. Germline V gene sequence: CDR1 LNHDA, CDR2 SQIVND (reference sequence). V gave up 8 bases and J gave up 0 bases; unmatched junction bases: 12. The CDR3 sequence is 18 residues long.

The rearrangement joins TRBV28 to TRBJ2-1; 7 positions agree with TRBD2. The CDR3 loop spans 17 amino acids. The germline CDR1 and CDR2 sequences are MDHEN and SYDVKM. V trimming: 7 bases; J trimming: 0 bases; junction bases outside the gene matches: 12. CDR3 nucleotides: TGTGCCAGCACCGCCGGGGGGTTCCGGAGCTCCTACAATGAGCAGTTCTTC. Its translation is CASTAGGFRSSYNEQFF.

The table lists this clone with a few counts. The chain joins TRBV18 to TRBJ1-1, with D tentatively TRBD1 (5 bases). The CDR3 sequence is 11 residues long. Germline values: CDR1 KGHSH, CDR2 LQKENI. Trimming cost V 4 bases and J 5 bases, with 5 bases left between them. In DNA form, the CDR3 reads TGTGCCAGCTCACAGGGGACTGAAGCTTTCTTT. It specifies CASSQGTEAFF. Full variable domain (rest looked up from reference TRBV18 and TRBJ1-1): NAGVMQNPRHLVRRRGQEARLRCSPMKGHSHVYWYRQLPEEGLKFMVYLQKENIIDESGMPKERFSAEFPKEGPSILRIQQVVRGDSAAYFCASSQGTEAFFGQGTRLTVV.

The chain links TRBV19 to TRBJ2-5, with 8 bases fitting TRBD2. CDR1 LNHDA and CDR2 SQIVND come from the germline V gene (reference sequence). V shed 7 bases, J shed 4 bases, and the junction held 20 bases outside the gene matches. This CDR3 has 18 residues. Here the CDR3 DNA reads TGTGCCAGTACCCCCTCGACTAGCGCTACGCCGGTCGGAGAGACCCAGTACTTC. Its translation: CASTPSTSATPVGETQYF.

This rearrangement joins TRBV5-4 to TRBJ2-3; possible D gene TRBD1, 5 bases. CDR1 and CDR2 (germline): SGHNT, YYREEE (reference sequence). The CDR3 has 13 amino acids. Trimming left V 8 bases short and J 4 bases short, with 14 bases between. CDR3 sequence (DNA): TGTGCCAGTCTGGCAGGGCACTCAGATACGCAGTATTTT. Its translation: CASLAGHSDTQYF. Filled out from reference TRBV5-4 and TRBJ2-3, the complete variable domain reads ETGVTQSPTHLIKTRGQQVTLRCSSQSGHNTVSWYQQALGQGPQFIFQYYREEENGRGNFPPRFSGLQFPNYSSELNVNALELDDSALYLCASLAGHSDTQYFGPGTRLTVL.

V gene TRBV9 combines with J gene TRBJ1-1; D is unresolved. V was cut by 3 bases and J by 5 bases, with 11 bases left in between. The germline V gene encodes CDR1 SGDLS and CDR2 YYNGEE. The CDR3 totals 13 residues. CDR3 sequence (DNA): TGTGCCAGCAGCGCTCAGAAGTGGACTGAAGCTTTCTTT. This gives the protein CASSAQKWTEAFF.

This rearrangement joins TRBV6-6 to TRBJ1-6, with 8 bases identical to TRBD1. Germline values: CDR1 MNHNY, CDR2 SVGAGI (reference sequence). The CDR3 consists of 14 residues. Germline trimming cut 6 bases from V and 8 bases from J; bases unmatched to any gene: 6. CDR3 in amino acids: CASSPGQGHSPLHF. CDR3 nucleotide sequence: TGTGCCAGCAGCCCCGGACAGGGCCATTCACCCCTCCACTTT.

The V call is TRBV6-5, the J call TRBJ1-2; 9 nucleotides align to TRBD1. In germline, CDR1 is MNHEY, CDR2 SVGAGI. V shed 2 bases, J shed 4 bases, and the junction held 5 bases outside the gene matches. The CDR3 sequence is 15 residues long. This chain's CDR3 is CASSYKGQGPYGYTF. In nucleotides, the CDR3 is TGTGCCAGCAGTTACAAAGGACAGGGGCCCTATGGCTACACCTTC.

The chain links TRBV15 to TRBJ1-1; D is uncertain. V lost 5 bases and J lost 1, with 11 bases in between. The CDR3 contains 14 residues. The germline CDR1 and CDR2 sequences are LNHNV and YYDKDF (reference sequence). The CDR3 bases are TGTGCCACCAGCCTAAGAGGAGGGAACACTGAAGCTTTCTTT. Translating gives CATSLRGGNTEAFF.

The V and J genes are TRBV11-2 and TRBJ1-2; 7 bases fit TRBD1. V shed 2 bases and J 3 bases; nucleotides not matched to a gene: 9. Germline V lookup: CDR1 SGHAT, CDR2 FQNNGV. The CDR3 sequence is 16 residues long. CDR3 amino acids: CASSLNFAGGYYGYTF. CDR3 in DNA: TGTGCCAGCAGCTTAAATTTTGCAGGGGGTTACTATGGCTACACCTTC. Combining the CDR3 with reference TRBV11-2 and TRBJ1-2 gives the whole variable domain EAGVAQSPRYKIIEKRQSVAFWCNPISGHATLYWYQQILGQGPKLLIQFQNNGVVDDSQLPKDRFSAERLKGVDSTLKIQPAKLEDSAVYLCASSLNFAGGYYGYTFGSGTRLTVV.

The V gene is TRBV28, the J gene TRBJ1-4; 9 bases line up with TRBD1. This CDR3 region has 15 residues. Germline V gives CDR1 MDHEN, CDR2 SYDVKM. Losses at the gene ends were 2 bases for V and 4 bases for J; bases not matched to a gene: 2. In DNA, the CDR3 is TGTGCCAGCAGTTTACAGGGACAGGGTAATGAAAAACTGTTTTTT. It specifies CASSLQGQGNEKLFF.

The V and J genes are TRBV5-1 and TRBJ1-2; 12 nucleotides line up with TRBD1. The trim removed 3 bases at V and 4 bases at J, leaving 4 bases unmatched. Looked up from germline, CDR1 is SGHRS and CDR2 is YFSETQ. This CDR3 is built from 15 residues. Written as DNA, the CDR3 is TGCGCCAGCAGCTGGGGGACAGGGGGCCCCTATGGCTACACCTTC. The encoded protein is CASSWGTGGPYGYTF.

This rearrangement joins TRBV5-6 to TRBJ1-2, with 8 bases that match TRBD1. J gave up 4 bases and V 3 bases, and 8 bases lay outside the gene matches. There are 15 residues in the CDR3. Germline values: CDR1 SGHDT, CDR2 YYEEEE. The CDR3 here is CASSSAGGAVYGYTF. In DNA, the CDR3 is TGTGCCAGCAGCTCCGCAGGGGGCGCGGTCTATGGCTACACCTTC. The full variable domain, completed using reference TRBV5-6 and TRBJ1-2, is DAGVTQSPTHLIKTRGQQVTLRCSPKSGHDTVSWYQQALGQGPQFIFQYYEEEERQRGNFPDRFSGHQFPNYSSELNVNALLLGDSALYLCASSSAGGAVYGYTFGSGTRLTVV.

V is TRBV28 and J is TRBJ1-4, with a weak D call TRBD1 (6 bases). Trimming took off 5 bases at V and 4 bases at J, with 14 bases between the two ends. CDR1 MDHEN and CDR2 SYDVKM come from the germline V gene. The CDR3 runs 15 residues. CDR3 protein: CASSVSGAGNEKLFF. As DNA, the CDR3 is TGTGCCAGCAGTGTCTCAGGGGCGGGTAATGAAAAACTGTTTTTT.

The rearrangement links TRBV7-3 to TRBJ2-3, with D hard to call. The CDR3 length is 14 residues. Between the trimmed V and J ends, which lost 2 bases and 2 bases, there was a span of 8 bases. Germline V gives CDR1 SGHTA, CDR2 FQGTGA. CDR3: CASSLGAVTDTQYF. The CDR3, as DNA: TGTGCCAGCAGCTTAGGTGCAGTCACAGATACGCAGTATTTT. The full variable domain, rest sourced from reference TRBV7-3 and TRBJ2-3, is GAGVSQTPSNKVTEKGKYVELRCDPISGHTALYWYRQSLGQGPEFLIYFQGTGAADDSGLPNDRFFAVRPEGSVSTLKIQRTERGDSAVYLCASSLGAVTDTQYFGPGTRLTVL.

The CDR3 DNA follows: TGTGCCAGCAGTTTACAACTAGCTGCGGGCAATGAGCAGTTCTTC. Protein: CASSLQLAAGNEQFF. The rearrangement uses TRBV6-5 and TRBJ2-1, with D perhaps matching TRBD2 (6 bases). The germline CDR1 and CDR2 sequences are MNHEY and SVGAGI. The CDR3 sequence is 15 residues long. Trimming removed 4 bases from V and 6 bases from J, with 16 bases in between.

The gene calls are TRBV20-1 and TRBJ2-7; a possible D gene is TRBD2 (5 bases). Per germline, CDR1 DFQATT and CDR2 SNEGSKA (reference sequence). The CDR3 is 11 residues long. Trimming took off 3 bases at V and 3 bases at J, with 6 bases between the two ends. CDR3 bases: TGCAGTGCTAGGGAGGTCTACGAGCAGTACTTC. Protein sequence: CSAREVYEQYF.